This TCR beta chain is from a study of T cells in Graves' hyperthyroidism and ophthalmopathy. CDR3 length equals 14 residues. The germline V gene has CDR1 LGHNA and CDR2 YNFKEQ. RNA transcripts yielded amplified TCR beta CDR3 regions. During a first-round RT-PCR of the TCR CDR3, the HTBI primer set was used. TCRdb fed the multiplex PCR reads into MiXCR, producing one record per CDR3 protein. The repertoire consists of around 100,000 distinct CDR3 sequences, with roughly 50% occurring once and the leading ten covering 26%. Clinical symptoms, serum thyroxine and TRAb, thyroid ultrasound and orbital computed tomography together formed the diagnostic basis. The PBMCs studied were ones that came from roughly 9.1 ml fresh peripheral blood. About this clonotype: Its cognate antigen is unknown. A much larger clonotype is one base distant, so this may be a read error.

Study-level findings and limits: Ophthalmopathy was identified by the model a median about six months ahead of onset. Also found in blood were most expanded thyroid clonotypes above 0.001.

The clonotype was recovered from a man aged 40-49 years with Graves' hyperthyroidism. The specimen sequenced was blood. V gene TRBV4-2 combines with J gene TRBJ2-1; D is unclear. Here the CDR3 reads CASTPTGSHNEQFF. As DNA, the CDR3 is TGTGCCAGCACCCCCACGGGCTCCCACAATGAGCAGTTCTTC.